There are a few counts of the clone carrying this TCR beta chain. Its antigen is unknown. V was trimmed by 2 bases and J by 6 bases, leaving 13 bases between them. The CDR3 totals 14 residues. The germline V gene encodes CDR1 MDHEN and CDR2 SYDVKM. This sample is part of a study of glioma-infiltrating T cells. Using RNA template, CDR3s of TCR alpha and beta were amplified with iRepertoire arm-PCR. TCRdb reprocessed the multiplex PCR reads with MiXCR, giving one entry per CDR3 protein. The table shows about 400,000 distinct CDR3 sequences, with less than 50% occurring only once. Findings of the study overall: Signature shared blood CDR3 motifs were enriched in low-divergence and depleted in high-divergence patients.

This sequence was found in a human donor with low-grade glioma or glioblastoma, undergoing nonglioma brain surgery, or in good health (not recorded which). This chain connects TRBV28 to TRBJ1-1; no firm D call. Source material: glioma tissue, nonneoplastic brain tissue, or PBMCs (not recorded which). This chain's CDR3 is CASSLPEVGAEAFF. The CDR3 nucleotides read TGTGCCAGCAGTTTACCCGAGGTGGGCGCTGAAGCTTTCTTT.